A single sample is the source of the 29 T cell receptor beta chains below, sequenced in a study of T-cell memory formation after mild COVID-19 (dated by TCRdb to the early 2020s). The library was generated by 5' RACE. Sequencing was carried out with an Illumina NovaSeq 6000. TCRdb redid the processing of the public reads, applying fastp at Q25 and MiXCR, and retained in-frame beta chains. Each entry merges the rows of one CDR3 protein and shows their most common DNA and genes. This sample gives roughly 250,000 distinct CDR3 sequences in total; around 17% of them show up just once. Approximately 3.4% of the sample is taken by the ten largest. The source material was PBMCs or a T cell subset sorted from them (not recorded which). These receptors were collected from a man between 18 and 35 years old who had mild COVID-19 (a few samples of this study predate the infection). The sample titles of this study are shuffled in the database, so cell type and time point are left out; the donor was told from shared clones.

The chain recombines TRBV6-5 with TRBJ1-3; maybe TRBD1 (6 bases). This CDR3 has 16 residues. V dropped 2 bases and J dropped 1 base, with 12 bases sitting between them. The germline V gene encodes CDR1 MNHEY and CDR2 SVGAGI. CDR3 sequence reads: CASSYGGGPSGNTIYF. The CDR3 bases are TGTGCCAGCAGTTACGGCGGGGGCCCTTCTGGAAACACCATATATTTT.

The chain has TRBV9 and TRBJ2-3; 7 bases match TRBD2. The ends lost 0 bases at V and 1 base at J; junction bases unmatched: 8. The CDR3 sequence is 17 residues long. Germline assignment: CDR1 SGDLS and CDR2 YYNGEE. The CDR3 nucleotides read TGTGCCAGCAGCGTAGGGGCAGCCGCGGGAGGCACAGATACGCAGTATTTT. Its translation is CASSVGAAAGGTDTQYF. The entire variable domain, with the rest obtained from reference TRBV9 and TRBJ2-3, is as follows: DSGVTQTPKHLITATGQRVTLRCSPRSGDLSVYWYQQSLDQGLQFLIQYYNGEERAKGNILERFSAQQFPDLHSELNLSSLELGDSALYFCASSVGAAAGGTDTQYFGPGTRLTVL.

The rearrangement joins TRBV4-2 to TRBJ2-1; D gene unclear. The ends were cut back, 0 bases at V and 1 base at J, with 7 bases in the middle. In germline, CDR1 is LGHNA, CDR2 YNFKEQ. This CDR3 contains 15 residues. CDR3 amino acids: CASSQELTSYNEQFF. DNA of the CDR3: TGTGCCAGCAGCCAAGAACTAACATCCTACAATGAGCAGTTCTTC.

This chain joins TRBV28 and TRBJ2-6; D may be TRBD2 (5 bases). This CDR3 has 13 residues. Germline loops: CDR1 MDHEN, CDR2 SYDVKM. The V and J ends lost 11 bases and 0 bases respectively, with 8 bases between them. In nucleotides, the CDR3 is TGTGCCGGCGGGCCCTCTGGGGCCAACGTCCTGACTTTC. Protein sequence: CAGGPSGANVLTF.

The chain combines TRBV7-2 with TRBJ1-4; 9 bases align to TRBD1. The J segment lost 8 bases and the V segment lost 5 bases, leaving 9 bases of the junction unmatched. The CDR3 is 15 residues long. Germline loops: CDR1 SGHTA, CDR2 FQGNSA. Here the CDR3 DNA reads TGTGCCAGCAGCACTAGTGGGACAGGGAGCGAAAAACTGTTTTTT. Amino acid sequence: CASSTSGTGSEKLFF.

This clonotype occurred a few times. The chain is built from TRBV3-1 and TRBJ2-7; TRBD1 matches 9 bases. This CDR3 has 16 residues. V gave up 2 bases and J gave up 4 bases; unmatched junction bases: 9. Germline V gives CDR1 LGHDT, CDR2 YNNKEL (reference sequence). Written as DNA, the CDR3 is TGTGCCAGCAGCCAACTGGACAGGGGAGTAAGGTACGAGCAGTACTTC. Its translation is CASSQLDRGVRYEQYF.

The chain has TRBV5-1 and TRBJ2-3; a possible D gene is TRBD2 (6 bases). CDR1 is SGHRS, CDR2 YFSETQ, per germline. V gave up 3 bases and J gave up 4 bases, with 24 bases separating them. This CDR3 is 18 amino acids long. The DNA of the CDR3 is TGCGCCAGCAGCTGGGGCCTACTAGCTCGGGACTCGGCAGATACGCAGTATTTT. Encoded protein: CASSWGLLARDSADTQYF.

This clonotype was seen only a few times. This chain links TRBV25-1 with TRBJ1-5; no definite D call. CDR3 size: 13 residues. V was pared by 10 bases and J by 7 bases, with 17 bases between. Looked up from germline, CDR1 is MGHDK and CDR2 is SYGVNS. CDR3 in DNA: TGTGCCACCCGGGCTCATATCAGGCAGCCCCAGCATTTT. This encodes CATRAHIRQPQHF.

This clonotype occurred a few times. This rearrangement joins TRBV5-1 to TRBJ1-1; D may be TRBD1 (5 bases). Germline-derived CDR1 and CDR2 are SGHRS and YFSETQ. The CDR3 runs 15 residues. The V and J ends lost 2 bases and 0 bases respectively, with 11 bases between them. CDR3 nucleotides: TGCGCCAGCAGCTTATGGGGGAACATGAACACTGAAGCTTTCTTT. It yields the protein CASSLWGNMNTEAFF.

In DNA form, the CDR3 reads TGCGCCAGCGGCCAGGGGGTTGGCAATGAGCAGTTCTTC. Encoded protein: CASGQGVGNEQFF. This chain uses TRBV5-1 with TRBJ2-1, with 7 bases matching TRBD1. Trimming cost V 7 bases and J 6 bases; bases outside gene matches: 7. Germline lookup yields CDR1 SGHRS and CDR2 YFSETQ. The CDR3 spans 13 residues.

The rearrangement joins TRBV9 to TRBJ1-5, with D maybe TRBD1 (6 bases). CDR1 and CDR2 from the germline V gene are SGDLS and YYNGEE. The CDR3 has 14 amino acids. The germline V and J ends were trimmed by 5 bases and 2 bases, with 11 bases remaining between them. CDR3 DNA: TGTGCCAGCAGTCGGGGGGCTGGCAATCAGCCCCAGCATTTT. Its translation is CASSRGAGNQPQHF.

This clonotype has a count of ten or more. DNA for the CDR3: TGTGCCAGCAGCGTAGATCAGGGAAGGTATGGCTACACCTTC. This sequence encodes CASSVDQGRYGYTF. The rearrangement links TRBV9 to TRBJ1-2; a possible D gene is TRBD1 (5 bases). Germline V gives CDR1 SGDLS, CDR2 YYNGEE. The CDR3 runs to 14 residues. Deletions cut 0 bases from V and 5 bases from J, with 11 bases between. Full variable domain (missing parts from reference TRBV9 and TRBJ1-2): DSGVTQTPKHLITATGQRVTLRCSPRSGDLSVYWYQQSLDQGLQFLIQYYNGEERAKGNILERFSAQQFPDLHSELNLSSLELGDSALYFCASSVDQGRYGYTFGSGTRLTVV.

The rearrangement joins TRBV7-2 to TRBJ1-1, with D uncertain. CDR3 length equals 12 residues. The ends were cut back, 5 bases at V and 2 bases at J, with 6 bases in the middle. The germline V gene encodes CDR1 SGHTA and CDR2 FQGNSA. The CDR3 DNA follows: TGTGCCAGCAGCCCCACCAACACTGAAGCTTTCTTT. This gives the protein CASSPTNTEAFF. Full variable domain (missing parts from reference TRBV7-2 and TRBJ1-1): GAGVSQSPSNKVTEKGKDVELRCDPISGHTALYWYRQSLGQGLEFLIYFQGNSAPDKSGLPSDRFSAERTGGSVSTLTIQRTQQEDSAVYLCASSPTNTEAFFGQGTRLTVV.

V usage is TRBV28 and J usage is TRBJ1-1, with D tentatively TRBD1 (5 bases). This CDR3 region has 13 residues. Germline V CDR1 and CDR2: MDHEN, SYDVKM. Trimming removed 7 bases from V and 4 bases from J, with 13 bases in between. CDR3 sequence reads: CASIKQVGTEAFF. CDR3 DNA: TGTGCCAGCATAAAACAGGTCGGCACTGAAGCTTTCTTT. The full variable domain, its missing parts supplied by reference TRBV28 and TRBJ1-1, is DVKVTQSSRYLVKRTGEKVFLECVQDMDHENMFWYRQDPGLGLRLIYFSYDVKMKEKGDIPEGYSVSREKKERFSLILESASTNQTSMYLCASIKQVGTEAFFGQGTRLTVV.

This chain links TRBV4-1 with TRBJ1-2; TRBD1 agrees at 9 bases. Germline V gene data show CDR1 as MGHRA and CDR2 as YSYEKL. J was trimmed by 4 bases and V by 1 base; bases with no gene match: 4. The CDR3 runs 15 residues. As DNA, the CDR3 is TGCGCCAGCAGCCAAGGGACAGGGGACGTCTATGGCTACACCTTC. Residues: CASSQGTGDVYGYTF.

V gene TRBV6-6 combines with J gene TRBJ2-5; 13 bases are shared with TRBD2. Germline loops: CDR1 MNHNY, CDR2 SVGAGI (reference sequence). This CDR3 is built from 16 residues. The V gene end was trimmed by 5 bases and the J gene end by 0 bases; junction bases not matched to a gene: 3. The CDR3 region is CASSGTSGDYQETQYF. DNA of the CDR3: TGTGCCAGCAGTGGGACTAGCGGGGATTACCAAGAGACCCAGTACTTC.

This clonotype was seen at least ten times. The V call is TRBV15, the J call TRBJ2-3; a weak D match, TRBD1 (6 bases). The CDR3 extends over 12 amino acids. The germline V gene has CDR1 LNHNV and CDR2 YYDKDF (reference sequence). Trimming removed 0 bases at V and 13 bases at J, with 11 bases between. The DNA for the CDR3 is TGTGCCACCAGCAGAGATCAAGGGGACAAGTATTTT. This gives the protein CATSRDQGDKYF.

This clonotype was observed at least ten times. J is TRBJ2-7 and V is TRBV7-2, with D maybe TRBD1 (7 bases). The CDR3 is 15 residues long. Germline CDR1 SGHTA, CDR2 FQGNSA. Between the trimmed V and J ends, which lost 5 bases and 1 base, there was a span of 15 bases. Written as DNA, the CDR3 is TGTGCCAGCAGCCCCCAGGGGGGTGGGTCCTACGAGCAGTACTTC. It codes for CASSPQGGGSYEQYF.

This clonotype was counted a few times. The chain has TRBV4-3 and TRBJ2-3, with D tentatively TRBD2 (6 bases). Per the germline V gene, CDR1 is LGHNA and CDR2 is YSLEER. The CDR3 has 17 amino acids. V lost 2 bases and J 0 bases, leaving 15 bases between the germline ends. DNA for the CDR3: TGCGCCAGCAGCCAACCCGGTAGCGGAGCTAGCACAGATACGCAGTATTTT. Its protein product is CASSQPGSGASTDTQYF.

This clonotype has ten or more counts. The rearrangement links TRBV19 to TRBJ2-7; unclear D gene. V was shortened by 2 bases and J by 6 bases, with 17 bases between the two germline ends. The CDR3 has 15 amino acids. Per the germline V gene, CDR1 is LNHDA and CDR2 is SQIVND (reference sequence). DNA for the CDR3: TGTGCCAGTAGTATACCCAGGCCGCTAAAGTGCGAGCAGTACGTC. The encoded protein is CASSIPRPLKCEQYV.

The V call is TRBV27, the J call TRBJ1-1, with D perhaps TRBD1 (5 bases). The CDR3 consists of 14 residues. The V gene's germline CDR1 is MNHEY and CDR2 SMNVEV (reference sequence). With 6 bases removed from V and 7 bases from J, the gap between germline ends came to 18 bases. CDR3 in DNA: TGTGCCAGCAGCTCCCCCTCTCTACAGGTTGAAGCTTTCTTT. Translated, it gives CASSSPSLQVEAFF.

The chain is built from TRBV12-3 or TRBV12-4 and TRBJ2-7; TRBD1 or TRBD2 may be the D gene (5 bases each). The V and J ends lost 5 bases and 2 bases respectively, with 16 bases between them. The CDR3 totals 15 residues. The CDR3 protein is CASSPGRLTAYEQYF. Here the CDR3 DNA reads TGTGCCAGCAGTCCGGGACGCCTGACTGCCTACGAGCAGTACTTC.

This clonotype was found a few times. The genes are TRBV28 and TRBJ1-1, with D perhaps TRBD1 (6 bases). This CDR3 is 13 amino acids long. Germline-derived CDR1 and CDR2 are MDHEN and SYDVKM. Trimming removed 6 bases from V and 3 bases from J, with 11 bases in between. The CDR3 loop reads CASRWTADTEAFF. The DNA of the CDR3 is TGTGCCAGCAGGTGGACAGCGGACACTGAAGCTTTCTTT.

The chain joins TRBV15 to TRBJ1-5; TRBD1 agrees at 7 bases. Looked up from germline, CDR1 is LNHNV and CDR2 is YYDKDF (reference sequence). CDR3 length equals 13 residues. The V segment lost 4 bases and the J segment 5 bases; nucleotides outside the gene matches: 2. The DNA for the CDR3 is TGTGCCACCAGCACCAGGGGGGATCAGCCCCAGCATTTT. Protein sequence: CATSTRGDQPQHF.

This clonotype was detected many times. The genes are TRBV5-1 and TRBJ1-1; D possibly corresponds to TRBD1 (6 bases). V lost 5 bases to trimming and J lost 5 bases, with 16 bases between them. The CDR3 length is 14 residues. Germline loops: CDR1 SGHRS, CDR2 YFSETQ. CDR3 sequence: CASRSLQGRTEAFF. DNA of the CDR3: TGCGCCAGCAGATCCCTACAGGGTAGGACTGAAGCTTTCTTT.

This clonotype was seen a few times. The chain employs TRBV6-6 and TRBJ1-1, with no clear D. The V end lost 9 bases, the J end lost 7 bases, and 9 bases lay between the germline ends. Per germline, CDR1 MNHNY and CDR2 SVGAGI (reference sequence). There are 10 residues in the CDR3. CDR3 amino acids: CASKDLEAFF. DNA for the CDR3: TGTGCCAGTAAGGACCTTGAAGCTTTCTTT.

This clonotype was counted between two and nine times. V and J are TRBV12-3 or TRBV12-4 and TRBJ1-2, with TRBD1 matching over 12 bases. V lost 5 bases and J lost 8; bases outside the gene matches: 12. The CDR3 extends over 16 amino acids. This CDR3 reads CASSPGQGAEAEGYTF. The CDR3 nucleotides are TGTGCCAGCAGTCCGGGACAGGGGGCAGAAGCGGAAGGCTACACCTTC.

This clonotype was seen more than once but under ten times. This sequence joins TRBV4-2 and TRBJ2-4; a possible D gene is TRBD1 (6 bases). This CDR3 contains 14 residues. Germline V lookup: CDR1 LGHNA, CDR2 YNFKEQ. Trimming took off 5 bases at V and 6 bases at J, with 14 bases between the two ends. CDR3 DNA sequence: TGTGCCAGCAGCGCGCCCGGGACACCAAACATTCAGTACTTC. It yields the protein CASSAPGTPNIQYF.

The chain uses TRBV5-1 and TRBJ2-5; D is possibly TRBD1 or TRBD2 (6 bases each). CDR1 and CDR2 (germline): SGHRS, YFSETQ. V was cut by 6 bases and J by 4 bases, with 13 bases left in between. This CDR3 is built from 13 residues. CDR3 loop: CASTAGGGETQYF. CDR3 sequence (DNA): TGCGCCAGCACCGCCGGAGGGGGAGAGACCCAGTACTTC.